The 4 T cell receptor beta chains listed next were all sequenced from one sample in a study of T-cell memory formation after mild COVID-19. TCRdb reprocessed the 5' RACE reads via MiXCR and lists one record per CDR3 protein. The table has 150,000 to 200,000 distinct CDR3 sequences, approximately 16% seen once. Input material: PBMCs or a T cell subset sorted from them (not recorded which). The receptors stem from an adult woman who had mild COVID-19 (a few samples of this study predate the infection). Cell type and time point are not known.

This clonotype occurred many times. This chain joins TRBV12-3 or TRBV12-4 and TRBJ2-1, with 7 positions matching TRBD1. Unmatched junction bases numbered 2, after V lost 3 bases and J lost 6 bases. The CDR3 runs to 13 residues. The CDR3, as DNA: TGTGCCAGCAGTTTTGACAGGGCCAATGAGCAGTTCTTC. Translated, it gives CASSFDRANEQFF.

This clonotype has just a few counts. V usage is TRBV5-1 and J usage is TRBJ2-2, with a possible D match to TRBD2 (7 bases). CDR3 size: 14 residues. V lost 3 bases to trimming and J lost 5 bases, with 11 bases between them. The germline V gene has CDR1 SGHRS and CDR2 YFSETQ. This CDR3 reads CASSYGGQTGELFF. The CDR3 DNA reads TGCGCCAGCAGCTACGGGGGGCAGACCGGGGAGCTGTTTTTT.

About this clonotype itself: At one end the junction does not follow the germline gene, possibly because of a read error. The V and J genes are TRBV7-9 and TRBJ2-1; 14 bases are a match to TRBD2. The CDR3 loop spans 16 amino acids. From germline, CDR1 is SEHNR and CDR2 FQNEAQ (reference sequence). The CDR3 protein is CAISPGTSGSGDEQFF. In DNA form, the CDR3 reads TGTGCCATCAGCCCCGGGACTAGCGGGAGTGGAGATGAGCAGTTCTTC.

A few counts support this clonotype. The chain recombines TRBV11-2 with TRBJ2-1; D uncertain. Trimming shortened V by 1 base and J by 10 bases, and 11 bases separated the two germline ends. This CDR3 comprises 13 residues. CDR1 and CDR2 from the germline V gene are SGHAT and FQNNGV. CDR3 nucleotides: TGTGCCAGCAGCTTAGGACCCGAGGCCGAGCAGTTCTTC. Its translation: CASSLGPEAEQFF. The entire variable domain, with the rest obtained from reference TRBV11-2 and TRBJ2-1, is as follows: EAGVAQSPRYKIIEKRQSVAFWCNPISGHATLYWYQQILGQGPKLLIQFQNNGVVDDSQLPKDRFSAERLKGVDSTLKIQPAKLEDSAVYLCASSLGPEAEQFFGPGTRLTVL.